The 4 T cell receptor beta chains listed next were all sequenced from one sample in a study of T-cell reconstitution after alpha-beta-depleted transplantation in children. Molecular barcoding with unique molecular identifiers was used for the TCRbeta library. TCRdb re-derived calls from the PCR reads in MiXCR, one entry per CDR3 protein. The sample carries 490,000 or so distinct CDR3 sequences, under 15% recorded once. Specimen: PBMCs from the stem cell graft donor, collected from the stem cell graft. These receptors were taken from a human donor who donated a stem cell graft to a child with combined immunodeficiency.

The rearrangement links TRBV30 to TRBJ2-6; 10 bases agree with TRBD1. The CDR3 contains 16 residues. V dropped 3 bases and J dropped 5; count of bases not matched to a gene: 7. Germline CDR1 is GTSNPN and CDR2 is SVGIG (reference sequence). The CDR3 reads CAWRTGGAGRANVLTF. The CDR3 nucleotides read TGTGCCTGGAGGACAGGGGGCGCGGGTAGGGCCAACGTCCTGACTTTC.

This clonotype was observed a few times. The chain uses TRBV6-2 or TRBV6-3 and TRBJ2-1; D tentatively reads TRBD1 or TRBD2 (5 bases each). CDR1 MNHEY and CDR2 SVGEGT come from the germline V gene. Trimming removed 6 bases at V and 4 bases at J, with 13 bases between. CDR3 length: 14 residues. The CDR3, as DNA: TGTGCCAGCAGGGGGGAACACCTATACAATGAGCAGTTCTTC. This sequence encodes CASRGEHLYNEQFF.

This clonotype was picked up many times. The chain has TRBV20-1 and TRBJ2-3; D remains ambiguous. CDR1 is DFQATT and CDR2 is SNEGSKA in the germline V gene (reference sequence). Trimming pared 3 bases from V and 2 bases from J, leaving 9 bases between. CDR3 length: 13 amino acids. CDR3 nucleotide sequence: TGCAGTGCTAGTGGCCAGACCACAGATACGCAGTATTTT. As protein: CSASGQTTDTQYF.

In its sample, this clonotype was seen many times. The CDR3 bases are TGTGCCAGCAGAGAAACCCAGATGGGCGAGCAGCAGTACTTC. This gives the protein CASRETQMGEQQYF. The chain uses TRBV28 and TRBJ2-7; D is unclear. Germline values: CDR1 MDHEN, CDR2 SYDVKM. The ends were cut back, 6 bases at V and 8 bases at J, with 20 bases in the middle. The CDR3 length is 14 residues.